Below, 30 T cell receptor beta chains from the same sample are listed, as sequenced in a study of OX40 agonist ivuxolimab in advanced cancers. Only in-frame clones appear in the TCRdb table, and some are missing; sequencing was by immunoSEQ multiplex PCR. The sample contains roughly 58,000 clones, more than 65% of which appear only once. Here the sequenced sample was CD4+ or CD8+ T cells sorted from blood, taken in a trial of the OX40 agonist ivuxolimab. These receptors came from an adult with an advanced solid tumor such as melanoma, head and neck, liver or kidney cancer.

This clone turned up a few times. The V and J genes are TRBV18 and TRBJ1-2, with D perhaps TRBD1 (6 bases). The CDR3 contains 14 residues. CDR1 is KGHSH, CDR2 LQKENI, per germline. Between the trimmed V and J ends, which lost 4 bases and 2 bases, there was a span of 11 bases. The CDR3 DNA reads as TGTGCCAGCTCACTAGATACAGGGAACTATGGCTACACCTTC. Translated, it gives CASSLDTGNYGYTF.

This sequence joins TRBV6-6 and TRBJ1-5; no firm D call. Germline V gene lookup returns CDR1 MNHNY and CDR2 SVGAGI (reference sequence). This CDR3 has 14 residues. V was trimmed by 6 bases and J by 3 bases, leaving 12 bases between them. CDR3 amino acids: CASSQETVNQPQHF. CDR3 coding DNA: TGTGCCAGCAGCCAAGAAACAGTCAATCAGCCCCAGCATTTT.

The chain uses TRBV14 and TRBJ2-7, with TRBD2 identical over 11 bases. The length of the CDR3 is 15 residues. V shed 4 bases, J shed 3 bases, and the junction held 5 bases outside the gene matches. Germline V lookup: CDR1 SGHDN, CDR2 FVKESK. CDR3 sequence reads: CASSLAGGPVYEQYF. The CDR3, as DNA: TGTGCCAGCAGCCTAGCGGGAGGGCCAGTCTACGAGCAGTACTTC.

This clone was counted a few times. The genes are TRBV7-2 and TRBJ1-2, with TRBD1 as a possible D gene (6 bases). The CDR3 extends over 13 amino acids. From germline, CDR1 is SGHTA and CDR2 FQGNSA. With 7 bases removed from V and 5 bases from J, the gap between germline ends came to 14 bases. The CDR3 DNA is TGTGCCAGCACCCTTACAGGGAGTTATGGCTACACCTTC. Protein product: CASTLTGSYGYTF. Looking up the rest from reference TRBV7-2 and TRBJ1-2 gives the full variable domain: GAGVSQSPSNKVTEKGKDVELRCDPISGHTALYWYRQSLGQGLEFLIYFQGNSAPDKSGLPSDRFSAERTGGSVSTLTIQRTQQEDSAVYLCASTLTGSYGYTFGSGTRLTVV.

The CDR3 nucleotides read TGTGCCAGCAGCCCTAGCGGGGGGGCAACAGATACGCAGTATTTT. It translates to CASSPSGGATDTQYF. This chain connects TRBV7-7 to TRBJ2-3, with 12 bases fitting TRBD2. Trimming took 5 bases from V and 3 from J; bases not matched to a gene: 3. This CDR3 comprises 15 residues. Germline values: CDR1 SSHAT, CDR2 FNYEAQ (reference sequence). Full variable domain (rest looked up from reference TRBV7-7 and TRBJ2-3): GAGVSQSPRYKVTKRGQDVTLRCDPISSHATLYWYQQALGQGPEFLTYFNYEAQPDKSGLPSDRFSAERPEGSISTLTIQRTEQRDSAMYRCASSPSGGATDTQYFGPGTRLTVL.

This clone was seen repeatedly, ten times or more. CDR3 in amino acids: CSAHGGLYGYTF. In nucleotides, the CDR3 is TGCAGCGCCCACGGGGGGCTCTATGGCTACACCTTC. The chain employs TRBV29-1 and TRBJ1-2; D is perhaps TRBD1 (6 bases). Germline CDR1 reads SQVTM; CDR2 reads ANQGSEA. The CDR3 runs 12 residues. V was trimmed by 7 bases and J by 4 bases, leaving 13 bases between them. The whole variable domain, remainder taken from reference TRBV29-1 and TRBJ1-2, is SAVISQKPSRDICQRGTSLTIQCQVDSQVTMMFWYRQQPGQSLTLIATANQGSEATYESGFVIDKFPISRPNLTFSTLTVSNMSPEDSSIYLCSAHGGLYGYTFGSGTRLTVV.

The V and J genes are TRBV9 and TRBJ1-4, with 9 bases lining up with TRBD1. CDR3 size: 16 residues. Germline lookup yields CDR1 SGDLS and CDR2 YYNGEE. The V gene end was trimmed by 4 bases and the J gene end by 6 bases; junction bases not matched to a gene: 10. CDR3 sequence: CASSPRNRGRDEKLFF. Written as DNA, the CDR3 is TGTGCCAGCAGCCCGCGTAACAGGGGGCGGGATGAAAAACTGTTTTTT.

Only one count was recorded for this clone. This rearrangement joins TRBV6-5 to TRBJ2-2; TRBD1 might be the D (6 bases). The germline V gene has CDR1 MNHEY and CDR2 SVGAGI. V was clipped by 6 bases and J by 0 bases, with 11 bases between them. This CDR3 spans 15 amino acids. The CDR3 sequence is CASRTGTTNTGELFF. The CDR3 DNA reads TGTGCCAGCAGAACCGGGACAACGAACACCGGGGAGCTGTTTTTT.

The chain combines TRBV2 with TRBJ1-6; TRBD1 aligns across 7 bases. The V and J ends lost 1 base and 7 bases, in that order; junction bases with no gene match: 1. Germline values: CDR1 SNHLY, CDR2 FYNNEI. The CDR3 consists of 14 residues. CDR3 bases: TGTGCCAGCAGTGAAGAGGGACAGAATTCACCCCTCCACTTT. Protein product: CASSEEGQNSPLHF.

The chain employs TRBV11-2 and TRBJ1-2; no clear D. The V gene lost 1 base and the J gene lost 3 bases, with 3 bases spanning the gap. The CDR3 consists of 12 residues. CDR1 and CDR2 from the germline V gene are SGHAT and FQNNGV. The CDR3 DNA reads TGTGCCAGCAGCTTAGCATACTATGGCTACACCTTC. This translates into CASSLAYYGYTF.

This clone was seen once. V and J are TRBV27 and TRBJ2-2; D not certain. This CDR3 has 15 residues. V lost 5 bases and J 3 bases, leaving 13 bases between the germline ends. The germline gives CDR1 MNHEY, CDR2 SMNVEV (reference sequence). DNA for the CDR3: TGTGCCAGCAGTCGGACCCTTGGGGACACCGGGGAGCTGTTTTTT. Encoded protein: CASSRTLGDTGELFF.

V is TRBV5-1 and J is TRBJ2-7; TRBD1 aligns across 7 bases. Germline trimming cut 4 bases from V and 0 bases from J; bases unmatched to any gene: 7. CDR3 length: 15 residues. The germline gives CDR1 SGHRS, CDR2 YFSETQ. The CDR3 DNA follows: TGCGCCAGCAGCGAAACCGGGACAGCCTCCTACGAGCAGTACTTC. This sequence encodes CASSETGTASYEQYF. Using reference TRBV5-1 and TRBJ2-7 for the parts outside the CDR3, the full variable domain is KAGVTQTPRYLIKTRGQQVTLSCSPISGHRSVSWYQQTPGQGLQFLFEYFSETQRNKGNFPGRFSGRQFSNSRSEMNVSTLELGDSALYLCASSETGTASYEQYFGPGTRLTVT.

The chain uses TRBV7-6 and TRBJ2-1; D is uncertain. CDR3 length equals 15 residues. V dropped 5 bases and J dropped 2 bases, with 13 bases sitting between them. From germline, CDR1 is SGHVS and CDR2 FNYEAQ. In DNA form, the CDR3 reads TGTGCCAGCAGCCCCGGAGCGAGTACCTACAATGAGCAGTTCTTC. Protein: CASSPGASTYNEQFF.

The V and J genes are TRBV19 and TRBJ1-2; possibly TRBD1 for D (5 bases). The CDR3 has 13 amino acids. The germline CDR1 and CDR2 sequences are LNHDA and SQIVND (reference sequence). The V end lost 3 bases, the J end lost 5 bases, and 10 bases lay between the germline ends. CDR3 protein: CASSIMGLYGYTF. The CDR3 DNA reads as TGTGCCAGTAGTATTATGGGGCTGTATGGCTACACCTTC.

CDR3 sequence reads: CATSRDSGAGTYGYTF. The CDR3 DNA follows: TGTGCCACCAGCAGAGATAGTGGGGCAGGGACCTATGGCTACACCTTC. This sequence joins TRBV15 and TRBJ1-2; possibly TRBD1 for D (5 bases). The CDR3 covers 16 residues. V was cut by 0 bases and J by 4 bases, with 15 bases left in between. Germline V gene sequence: CDR1 LNHNV, CDR2 YYDKDF (reference sequence). Full variable domain (outside the CDR3, taken from reference TRBV15 and TRBJ1-2): DAMVIQNPRYQVTQFGKPVTLSCSQTLNHNVMYWYQQKSSQAPKLLFHYYDKDFNNEADTPDNFQSRRPNTSFCFLDIRSPGLGDTAMYLCATSRDSGAGTYGYTFGSGTRLTVV.

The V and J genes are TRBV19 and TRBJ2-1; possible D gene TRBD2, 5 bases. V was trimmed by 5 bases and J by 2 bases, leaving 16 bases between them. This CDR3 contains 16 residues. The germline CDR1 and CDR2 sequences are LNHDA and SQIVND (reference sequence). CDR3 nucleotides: TGTGCCAGTAGTCCGCCGGCTAGCTCTCCCTACAATGAGCAGTTCTTC. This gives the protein CASSPPASSPYNEQFF.

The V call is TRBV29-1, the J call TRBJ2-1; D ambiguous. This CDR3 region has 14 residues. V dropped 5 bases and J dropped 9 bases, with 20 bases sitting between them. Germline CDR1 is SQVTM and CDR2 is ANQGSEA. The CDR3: CSVSVSAPTGEQFF. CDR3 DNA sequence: TGCAGCGTTTCAGTAAGCGCCCCAACCGGTGAGCAGTTCTTC.

The CDR3 nucleotides are TGCGCCAGCAGCTTGGCTCCGGGACTAGCGGGAGTAGGCGAGCAGTACTTC. It specifies CASSLAPGLAGVGEQYF. This rearrangement joins TRBV5-1 to TRBJ2-7, with 14 nucleotides matching TRBD2. J was trimmed by 6 bases and V by 0 bases; bases with no gene match: 8. The CDR3 contains 17 residues. Per germline, CDR1 SGHRS and CDR2 YFSETQ.

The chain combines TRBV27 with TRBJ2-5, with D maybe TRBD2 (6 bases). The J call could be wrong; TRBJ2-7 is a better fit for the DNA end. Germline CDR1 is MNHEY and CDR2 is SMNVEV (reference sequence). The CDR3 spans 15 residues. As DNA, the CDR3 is TGTGCCAGCAGCCGTAGGGAGGCGGGCTCCTACGAGCAGTACTTC. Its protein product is CASSRREAGSYEQYF.

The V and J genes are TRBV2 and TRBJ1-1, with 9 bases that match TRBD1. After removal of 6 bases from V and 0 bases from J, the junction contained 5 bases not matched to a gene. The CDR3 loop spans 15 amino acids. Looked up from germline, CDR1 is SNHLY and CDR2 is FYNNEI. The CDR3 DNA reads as TGTGCCAGCAGAACACAGGGGGCGATGAACACTGAAGCTTTCTTT. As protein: CASRTQGAMNTEAFF.

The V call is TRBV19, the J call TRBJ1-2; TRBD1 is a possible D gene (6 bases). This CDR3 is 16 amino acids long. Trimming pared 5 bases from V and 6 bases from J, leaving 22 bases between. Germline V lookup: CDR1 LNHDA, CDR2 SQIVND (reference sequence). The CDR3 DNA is TGTGCCAGTAGTGACCCCGGGGGGGCCGCGGGGCATGGCTACACCTTC. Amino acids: CASSDPGGAAGHGYTF.

This CDR3 is CASSFRRVSGRLSYNEQFF. CDR3 sequence (DNA): TGTGCCAGCAGTTTCCGTAGAGTTAGCGGGAGACTCTCCTACAATGAGCAGTTCTTC. The genes are TRBV27 and TRBJ2-1, with 9 positions matching TRBD2. Looked up from germline, CDR1 is MNHEY and CDR2 is SMNVEV (reference sequence). V trimming: 3 bases; J trimming: 0 bases; junction bases outside the gene matches: 12. The CDR3 consists of 19 residues.

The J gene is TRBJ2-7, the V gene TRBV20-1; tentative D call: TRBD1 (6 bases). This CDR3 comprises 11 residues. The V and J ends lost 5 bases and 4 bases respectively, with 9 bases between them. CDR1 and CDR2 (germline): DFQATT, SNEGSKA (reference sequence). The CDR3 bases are TGCAGTGCTGGACAGACTTACGAGCAGTACTTC. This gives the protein CSAGQTYEQYF.

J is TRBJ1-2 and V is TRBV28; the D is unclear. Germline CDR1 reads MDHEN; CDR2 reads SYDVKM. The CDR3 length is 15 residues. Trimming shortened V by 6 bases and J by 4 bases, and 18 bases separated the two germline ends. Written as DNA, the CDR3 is TGTGCCAGCAGCCGGATCCGTACCAGTACCTATGGCTACACCTTC. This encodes CASSRIRTSTYGYTF.

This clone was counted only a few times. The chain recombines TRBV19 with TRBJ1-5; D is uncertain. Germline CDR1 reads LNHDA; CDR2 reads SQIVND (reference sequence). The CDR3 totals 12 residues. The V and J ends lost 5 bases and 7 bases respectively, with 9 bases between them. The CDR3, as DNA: TGTGCCAGTAGTGAAGGGAACCAGCCCCAGCATTTT. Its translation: CASSEGNQPQHF.

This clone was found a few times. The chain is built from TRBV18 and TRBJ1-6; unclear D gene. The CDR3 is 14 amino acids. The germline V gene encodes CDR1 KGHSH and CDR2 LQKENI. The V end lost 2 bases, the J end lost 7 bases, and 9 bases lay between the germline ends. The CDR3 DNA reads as TGTGCCAGCTCACCAGGGATGGGAAATTCACCCCTCCACTTT. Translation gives CASSPGMGNSPLHF.

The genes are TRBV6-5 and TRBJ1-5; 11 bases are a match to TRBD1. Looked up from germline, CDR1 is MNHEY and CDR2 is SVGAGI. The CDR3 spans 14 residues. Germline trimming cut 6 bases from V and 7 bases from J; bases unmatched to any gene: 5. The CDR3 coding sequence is TGTGCCAGCAGATCCGGGACAGGGGGGCAGCCCCAGCATTTT. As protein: CASRSGTGGQPQHF.

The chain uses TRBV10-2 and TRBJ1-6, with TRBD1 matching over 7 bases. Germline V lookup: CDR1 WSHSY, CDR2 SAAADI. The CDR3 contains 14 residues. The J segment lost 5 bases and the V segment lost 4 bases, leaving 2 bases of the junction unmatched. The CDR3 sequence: CASSGRGDNSPLHF. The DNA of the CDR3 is TGCGCCAGCAGTGGCAGGGGGGATAATTCACCCCTCCACTTT.

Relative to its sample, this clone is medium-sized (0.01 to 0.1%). CDR3 nucleotides: TGCGCCAGCAGCTTGGCCGTGGCCCGGGAAACTGAAGCTTTCTTT. Translated, it gives CASSLAVARETEAFF. The rearrangement uses TRBV5-1 and TRBJ1-1; no clear D. From germline, CDR1 is SGHRS and CDR2 YFSETQ. This CDR3 has 15 amino acids. V lost 0 bases and J lost 5, with 14 bases in between.

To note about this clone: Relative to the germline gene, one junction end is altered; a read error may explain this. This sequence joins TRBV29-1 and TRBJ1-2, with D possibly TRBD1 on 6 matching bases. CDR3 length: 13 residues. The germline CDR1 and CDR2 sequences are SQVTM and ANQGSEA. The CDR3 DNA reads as TGCGGCGTCAACAGGGATGACAACTATGGCTACACCTTC. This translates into CGVNRDDNYGYTF.